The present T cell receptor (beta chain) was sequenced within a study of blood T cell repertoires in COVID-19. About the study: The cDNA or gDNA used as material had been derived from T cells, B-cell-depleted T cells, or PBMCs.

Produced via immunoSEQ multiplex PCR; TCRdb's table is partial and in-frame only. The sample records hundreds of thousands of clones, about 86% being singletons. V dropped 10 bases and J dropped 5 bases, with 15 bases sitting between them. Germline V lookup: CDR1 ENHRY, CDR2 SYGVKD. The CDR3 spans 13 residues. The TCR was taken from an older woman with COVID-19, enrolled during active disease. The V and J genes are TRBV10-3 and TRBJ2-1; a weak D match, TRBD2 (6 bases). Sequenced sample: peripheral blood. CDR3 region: CATGKGLNNEQFF. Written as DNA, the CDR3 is TGTGCCACCGGGAAGGGACTCAACAATGAGCAGTTCTTC.